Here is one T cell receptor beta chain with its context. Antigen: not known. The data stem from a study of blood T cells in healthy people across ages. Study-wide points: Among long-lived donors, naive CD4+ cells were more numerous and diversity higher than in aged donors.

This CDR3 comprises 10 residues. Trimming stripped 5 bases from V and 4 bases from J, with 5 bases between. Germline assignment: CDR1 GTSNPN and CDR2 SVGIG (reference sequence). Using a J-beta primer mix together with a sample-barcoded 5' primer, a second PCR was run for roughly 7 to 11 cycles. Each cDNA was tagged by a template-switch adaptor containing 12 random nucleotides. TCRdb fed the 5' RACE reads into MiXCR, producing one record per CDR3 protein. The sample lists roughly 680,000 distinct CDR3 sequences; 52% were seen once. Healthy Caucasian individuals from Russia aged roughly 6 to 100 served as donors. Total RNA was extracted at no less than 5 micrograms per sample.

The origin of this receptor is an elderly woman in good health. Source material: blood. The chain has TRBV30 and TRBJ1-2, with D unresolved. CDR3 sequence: CAWSSYGYTF. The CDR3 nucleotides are TGTGCCTGGTCTTCCTATGGCTACACCTTC.